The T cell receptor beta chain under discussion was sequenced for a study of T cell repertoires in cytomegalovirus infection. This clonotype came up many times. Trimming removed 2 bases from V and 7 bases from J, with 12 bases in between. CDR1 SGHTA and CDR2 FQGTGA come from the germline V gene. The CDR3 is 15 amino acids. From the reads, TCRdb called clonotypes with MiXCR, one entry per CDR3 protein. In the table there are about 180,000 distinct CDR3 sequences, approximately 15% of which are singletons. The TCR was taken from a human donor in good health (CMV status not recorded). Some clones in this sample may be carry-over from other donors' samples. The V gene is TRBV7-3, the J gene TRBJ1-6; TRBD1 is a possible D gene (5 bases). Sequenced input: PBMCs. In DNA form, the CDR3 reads TGTGCCAGCAGCTTAGCTCAGGGAAGCAATTCACCCCTCCACTTT. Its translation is CASSLAQGSNSPLHF. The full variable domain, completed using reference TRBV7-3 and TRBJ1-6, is GAGVSQTPSNKVTEKGKYVELRCDPISGHTALYWYRQSLGQGPEFLIYFQGTGAADDSGLPNDRFFAVRPEGSVSTLKIQRTERGDSAVYLCASSLAQGSNSPLHFGNGTRLTVT.